This T cell receptor (beta chain) was documented in a study of T cells in Graves' hyperthyroidism and ophthalmopathy. Study background: The authors collected peripheral blood at initial diagnosis, before any treatment.

Germline V gene data show CDR1 as DFQATT and CDR2 as SNEGSKA (reference sequence). V was pared by 4 bases and J by 4 bases, with 21 bases between. The CDR3 is made up of 16 amino acids. In its sample, this clonotype was seen many times. Its antigen is currently unknown. Patients showing uncontrolled infection, other autoimmune disease, pregnancy or lactation were ineligible. When hyperthyroidism was first diagnosed, the blood sample was taken, preceding any ophthalmopathy symptoms. Whole-study findings and limits: Most thyroid clonotypes that were expanded above 0.001 also turned up in blood.

Amplification targeted TCR beta CDR3 regions from RNA transcripts. The study used the HTBI primer set for a first-round RT-PCR of the TCR CDR3. A single record per CDR3 protein comes from TCRdb applying MiXCR to the multiplex PCR reads. The sample holds roughly 290,000 distinct CDR3 sequences, about 14% seen once. The sequencing input was blood. The rearrangement joins TRBV20-1 to TRBJ2-3; a weak D match, TRBD2 (6 bases). This clonotype originated in a woman in her twenties or thirties with Graves' hyperthyroidism that later progressed to Graves' ophthalmopathy. The DNA of the CDR3 is TGCAGTGCTACCCAACCTGGGGGGAGTGTGGCAGATACGCAGTATTTT. This sequence encodes CSATQPGGSVADTQYF.